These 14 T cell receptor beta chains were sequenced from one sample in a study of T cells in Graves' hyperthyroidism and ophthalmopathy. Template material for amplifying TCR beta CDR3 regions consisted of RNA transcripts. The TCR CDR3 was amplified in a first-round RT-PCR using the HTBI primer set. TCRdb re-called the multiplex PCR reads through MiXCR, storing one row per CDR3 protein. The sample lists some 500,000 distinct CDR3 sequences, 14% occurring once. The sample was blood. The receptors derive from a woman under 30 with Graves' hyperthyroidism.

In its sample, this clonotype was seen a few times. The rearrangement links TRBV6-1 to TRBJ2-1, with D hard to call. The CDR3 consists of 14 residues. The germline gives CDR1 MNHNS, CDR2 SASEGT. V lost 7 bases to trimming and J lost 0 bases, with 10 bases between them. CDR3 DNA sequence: TGTGCCAGCACTGCGACCAGCTCCTACAATGAGCAGTTCTTC. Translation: CASTATSSYNEQFF.

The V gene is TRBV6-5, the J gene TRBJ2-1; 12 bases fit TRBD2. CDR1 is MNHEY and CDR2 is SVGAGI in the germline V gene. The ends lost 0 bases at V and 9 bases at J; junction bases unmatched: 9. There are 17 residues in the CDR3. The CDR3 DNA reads TGTGCCAGCAGTTACTCGAGGCTAGCGGGAGGGGGGGGTGAGCAGTTCTTC. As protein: CASSYSRLAGGGGEQFF.

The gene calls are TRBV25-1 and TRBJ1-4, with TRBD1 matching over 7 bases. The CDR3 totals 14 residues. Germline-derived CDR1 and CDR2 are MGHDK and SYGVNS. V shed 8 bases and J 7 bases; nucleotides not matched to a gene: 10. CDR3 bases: TGTGCCAGCGGCCCAGGGGGACGGAGTGAAAAACTGTTTTTT. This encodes CASGPGGRSEKLFF.

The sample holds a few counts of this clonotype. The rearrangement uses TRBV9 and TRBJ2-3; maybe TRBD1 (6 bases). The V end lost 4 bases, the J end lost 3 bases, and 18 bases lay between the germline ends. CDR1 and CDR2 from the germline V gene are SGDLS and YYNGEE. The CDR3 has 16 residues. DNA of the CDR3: TGTGCCAGCAGCCTCTCCGGGACACCCAAAACAGATACGCAGTATTTT. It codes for CASSLSGTPKTDTQYF.

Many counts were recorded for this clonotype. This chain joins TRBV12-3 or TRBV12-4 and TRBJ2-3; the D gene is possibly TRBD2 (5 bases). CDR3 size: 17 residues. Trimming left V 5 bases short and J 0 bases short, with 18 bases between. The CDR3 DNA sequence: TGTGCCAGCAGTCCCAGAAAGGCTAGCCAAAGCACAGATACGCAGTATTTT. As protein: CASSPRKASQSTDTQYF.

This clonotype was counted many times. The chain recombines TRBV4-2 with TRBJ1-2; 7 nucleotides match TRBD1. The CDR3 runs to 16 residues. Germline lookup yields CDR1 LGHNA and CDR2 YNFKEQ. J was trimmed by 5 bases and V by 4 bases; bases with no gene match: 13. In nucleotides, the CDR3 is TGTGCCAGCAGCCGATCCAACAGGGGAGAAGGTTATGGCTACACCTTC. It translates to CASSRSNRGEGYGYTF.

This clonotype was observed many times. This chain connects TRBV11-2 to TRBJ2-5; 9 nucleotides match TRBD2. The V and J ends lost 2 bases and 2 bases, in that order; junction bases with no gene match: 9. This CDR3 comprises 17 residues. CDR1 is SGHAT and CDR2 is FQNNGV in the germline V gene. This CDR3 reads CASSLSLAGFSQETQYF. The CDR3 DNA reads TGTGCCAGCAGCTTAAGTCTAGCGGGATTCTCTCAAGAGACCCAGTACTTC.

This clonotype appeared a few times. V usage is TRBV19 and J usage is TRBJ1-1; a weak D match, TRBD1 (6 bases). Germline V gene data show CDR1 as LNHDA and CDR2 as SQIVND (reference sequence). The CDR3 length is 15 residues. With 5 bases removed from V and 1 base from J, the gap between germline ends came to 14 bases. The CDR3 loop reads CASSPQGRTNTEAFF. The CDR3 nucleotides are TGTGCCAGTAGTCCCCAGGGGCGGACGAACACTGAAGCTTTCTTT.

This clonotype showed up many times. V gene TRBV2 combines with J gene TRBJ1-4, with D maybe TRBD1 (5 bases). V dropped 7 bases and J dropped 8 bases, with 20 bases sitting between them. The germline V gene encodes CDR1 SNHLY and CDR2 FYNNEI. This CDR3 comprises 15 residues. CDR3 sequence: CASTLSGTAREKLFF. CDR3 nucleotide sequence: TGTGCCAGCACTCTGTCCGGGACGGCGAGGGAAAAACTGTTTTTT.

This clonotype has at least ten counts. CDR3: CASSQGAGNSPLHF. CDR3 bases: TGTGCCAGCAGCCAGGGGGCCGGTAATTCACCCCTCCACTTT. V and J are TRBV3-1 and TRBJ1-6; TRBD1 might be the D (6 bases). V lost 3 bases, J lost 6 bases, and 9 bases lay in between. The CDR3 contains 14 residues. Germline V gene data show CDR1 as LGHDT and CDR2 as YNNKEL (reference sequence). Full variable domain (outside the CDR3, taken from reference TRBV3-1 and TRBJ1-6): DTAVSQTPKYLVTQMGNDKSIKCEQNLGHDTMYWYKQDSKKFLKIMFSYNNKELIINETVPNRFSPKSPDKAHLNLHINSLELGDSAVYFCASSQGAGNSPLHFGNGTRLTVT.

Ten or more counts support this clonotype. CDR3 coding DNA: TGCGCCAGCACCCCTGGGACTCAAAGCACAGATACGCAGTATTTT. Protein: CASTPGTQSTDTQYF. The chain uses TRBV5-1 and TRBJ2-3; weak D call: TRBD2 (6 bases). The V end was cut by 6 bases, the J end by 0 bases, with 14 bases between. This CDR3 contains 15 residues. CDR1 is SGHRS, CDR2 YFSETQ, per germline.

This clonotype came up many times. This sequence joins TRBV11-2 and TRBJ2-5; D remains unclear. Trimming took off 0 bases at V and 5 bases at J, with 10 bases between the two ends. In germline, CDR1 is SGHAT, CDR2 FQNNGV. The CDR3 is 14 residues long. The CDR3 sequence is CASSLEAAWETQYF. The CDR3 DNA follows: TGTGCCAGCAGCTTAGAGGCGGCTTGGGAGACCCAGTACTTC.

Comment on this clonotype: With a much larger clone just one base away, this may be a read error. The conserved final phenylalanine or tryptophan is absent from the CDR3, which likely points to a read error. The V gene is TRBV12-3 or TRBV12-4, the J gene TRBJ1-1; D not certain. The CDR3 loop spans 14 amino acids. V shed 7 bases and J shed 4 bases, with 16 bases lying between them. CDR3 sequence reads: CASTQRPEFTEAFL. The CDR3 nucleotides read TGTGCCAGCACCCAACGACCGGAGTTCACTGAAGCTTTCCTT.

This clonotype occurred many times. The CDR3 loop reads CSVGGLGTGELFF. DNA of the CDR3: TGCAGCGTTGGGGGCCTTGGAACCGGGGAGCTGTTTTTT. J is TRBJ2-2 and V is TRBV29-1; perhaps TRBD1 as D (5 bases). This CDR3 comprises 13 residues. V lost 4 bases to trimming and J lost 5 bases, with 11 bases between them. Germline CDR1 reads SQVTM; CDR2 reads ANQGSEA.